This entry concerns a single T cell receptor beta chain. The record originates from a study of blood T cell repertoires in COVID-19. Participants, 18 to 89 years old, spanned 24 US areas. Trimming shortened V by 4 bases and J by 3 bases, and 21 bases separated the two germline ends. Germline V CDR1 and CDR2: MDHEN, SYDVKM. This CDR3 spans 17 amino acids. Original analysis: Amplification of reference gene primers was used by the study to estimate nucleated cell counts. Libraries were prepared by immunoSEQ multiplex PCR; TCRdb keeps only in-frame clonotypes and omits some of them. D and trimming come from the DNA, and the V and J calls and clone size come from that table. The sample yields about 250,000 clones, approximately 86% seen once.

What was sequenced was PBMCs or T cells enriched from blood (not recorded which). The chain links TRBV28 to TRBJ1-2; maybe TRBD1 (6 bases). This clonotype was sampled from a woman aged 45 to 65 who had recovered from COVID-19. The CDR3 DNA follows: TGTGCCAGCAGTTCCCTTCTATACCGGGACAAAGACTATGGCTACACCTTC. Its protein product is CASSSLLYRDKDYGYTF.